The 2 T cell receptor beta chains listed next were all sequenced from one sample in a study of persistence of HIV-infected CD4 T cells. For these receptors, no antigen is known. Nonspecific anti-CD3/anti-CD28 bead stimulation represents the broad CD4+ T cell repertoire. Sorting of responding CD4+ T cells relied on upregulated CD40 ligand together with CD69. Sequencing used immunoSEQ version 4 in survey mode. Sequenced by immunoSEQ multiplex PCR; TCRdb stores in-frame clones only, minus some. The table records approximately 45,000 clones, around 89% of them present only once. The source was CD4+ T cells sorted from PBMCs after roughly 18-hour stimulation, collected from a patient who received antiretroviral therapy. The receptor set was obtained from an adult woman with HIV who was CMV-seropositive.

The chain has TRBV28 and TRBJ1-2; D is possibly TRBD1 (5 bases). The CDR3 is 13 amino acids. Germline V gene lookup returns CDR1 MDHEN and CDR2 SYDVKM. V was trimmed by 4 bases and J by 8 bases, leaving 14 bases between them. This chain's CDR3 is CASSWSGLMGYTF. The CDR3 nucleotides read TGTGCCAGCAGTTGGTCGGGACTGATGGGCTACACCTTC.

This clone occurred once. The rearrangement joins TRBV6-5 to TRBJ2-7, with D unclear. From germline, CDR1 is MNHEY and CDR2 SVGAGI. V was pared by 7 bases and J by 4 bases, with 8 bases between. The CDR3 runs to 11 residues. CDR3 region: CASIHNYEQYV. The CDR3, as DNA: TGTGCCAGCATCCATAATTACGAGCAGTACGTC.